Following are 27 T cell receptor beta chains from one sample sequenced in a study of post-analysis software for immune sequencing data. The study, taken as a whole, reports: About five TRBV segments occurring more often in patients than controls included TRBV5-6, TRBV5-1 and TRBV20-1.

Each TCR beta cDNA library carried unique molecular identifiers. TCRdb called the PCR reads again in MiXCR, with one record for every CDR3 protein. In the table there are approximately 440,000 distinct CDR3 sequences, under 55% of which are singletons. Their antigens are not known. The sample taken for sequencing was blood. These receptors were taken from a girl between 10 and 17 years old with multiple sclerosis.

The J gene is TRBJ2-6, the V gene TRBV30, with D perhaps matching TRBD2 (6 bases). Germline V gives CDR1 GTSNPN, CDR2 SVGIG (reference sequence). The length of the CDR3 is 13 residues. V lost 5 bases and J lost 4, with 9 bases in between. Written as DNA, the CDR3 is TGTGCCTGGGGGGGGTCCGGGGCCAACGTCCTGACTTTC. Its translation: CAWGGSGANVLTF.

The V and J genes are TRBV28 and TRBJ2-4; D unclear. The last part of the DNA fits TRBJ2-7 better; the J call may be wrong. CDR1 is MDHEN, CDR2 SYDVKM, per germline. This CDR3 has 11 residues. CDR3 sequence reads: CASSFKYEQYF. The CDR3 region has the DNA TGTGCCAGCAGTTTCAAATACGAGCAGTACTTC.

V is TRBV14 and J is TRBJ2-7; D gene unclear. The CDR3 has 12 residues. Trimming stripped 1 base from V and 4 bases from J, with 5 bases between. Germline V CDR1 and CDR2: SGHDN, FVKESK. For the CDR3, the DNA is TGTGCCAGCAGCCAAGTTCAGTACGAGCAGTACTTC. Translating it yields CASSQVQYEQYF.

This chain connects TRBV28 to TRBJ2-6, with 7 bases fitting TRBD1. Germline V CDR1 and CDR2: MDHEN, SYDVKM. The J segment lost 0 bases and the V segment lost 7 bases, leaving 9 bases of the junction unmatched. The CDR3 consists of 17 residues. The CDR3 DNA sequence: TGTGCCAGCATAGGGGGCGGACCGAGCTCTGGGGCCAACGTCCTGACTTTC. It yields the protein CASIGGGPSSGANVLTF.

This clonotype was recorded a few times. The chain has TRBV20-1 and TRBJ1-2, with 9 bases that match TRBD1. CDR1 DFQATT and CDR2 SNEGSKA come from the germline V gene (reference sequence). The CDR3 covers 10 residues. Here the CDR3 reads CGQGSYGYTF. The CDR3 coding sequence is TGCGGACAGGGGAGCTATGGCTACACCTTC.

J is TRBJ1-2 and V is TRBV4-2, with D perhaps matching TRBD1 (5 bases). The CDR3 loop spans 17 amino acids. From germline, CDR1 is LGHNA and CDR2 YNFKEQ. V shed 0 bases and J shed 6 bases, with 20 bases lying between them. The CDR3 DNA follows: TGTGCCAGCAGCCAAGATATATTGGGTGCAGGGAGAAATGGCTACACCTTC. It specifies CASSQDILGAGRNGYTF.

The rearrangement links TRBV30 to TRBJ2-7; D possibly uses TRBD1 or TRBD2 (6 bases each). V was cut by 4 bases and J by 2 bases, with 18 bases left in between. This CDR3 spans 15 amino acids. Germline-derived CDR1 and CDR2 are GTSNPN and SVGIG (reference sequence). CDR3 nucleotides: TGTGCCTGGATGGTTGGGGGGCTATTTACCTACGAGCAGTACTTC. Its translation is CAWMVGGLFTYEQYF. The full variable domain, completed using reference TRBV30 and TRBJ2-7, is SQTIHQWPATLVQPVGSPLSLECTVEGTSNPNLYWYRQAAGRGLQLLFYSVGIGQISSEVPQNLSASRPQDRQFILSSKKLLLSDSGFYLCAWMVGGLFTYEQYFGPGTRLTVT.

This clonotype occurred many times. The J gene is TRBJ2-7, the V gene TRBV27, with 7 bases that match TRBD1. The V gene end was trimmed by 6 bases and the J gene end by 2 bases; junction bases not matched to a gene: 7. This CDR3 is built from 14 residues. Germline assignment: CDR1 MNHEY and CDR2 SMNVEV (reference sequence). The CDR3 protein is CASSPTGVAYEQYF. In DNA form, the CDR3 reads TGTGCCAGCAGCCCAACAGGGGTGGCCTACGAGCAGTACTTC.

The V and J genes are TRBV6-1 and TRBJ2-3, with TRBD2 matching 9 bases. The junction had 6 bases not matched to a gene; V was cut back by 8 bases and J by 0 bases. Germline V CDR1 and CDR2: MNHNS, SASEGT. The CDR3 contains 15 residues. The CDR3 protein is CASGSSGGSTDTQYF. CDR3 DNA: TGTGCCAGCGGTTCCAGCGGGGGGAGCACAGATACGCAGTATTTT.

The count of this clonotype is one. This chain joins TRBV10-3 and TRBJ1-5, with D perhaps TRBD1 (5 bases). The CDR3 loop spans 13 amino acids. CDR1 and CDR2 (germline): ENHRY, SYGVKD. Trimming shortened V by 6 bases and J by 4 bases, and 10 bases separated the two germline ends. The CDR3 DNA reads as TGTGCCATCAGGGGCAGGGTAAATCAGCCCCAGCATTTT. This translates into CAIRGRVNQPQHF.

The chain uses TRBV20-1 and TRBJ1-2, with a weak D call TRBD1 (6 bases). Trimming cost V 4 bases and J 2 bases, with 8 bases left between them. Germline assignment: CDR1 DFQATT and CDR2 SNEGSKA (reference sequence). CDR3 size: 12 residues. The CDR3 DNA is TGCAGTGCTAAGGACAGCAACTATGGCTACACCTTC. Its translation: CSAKDSNYGYTF.

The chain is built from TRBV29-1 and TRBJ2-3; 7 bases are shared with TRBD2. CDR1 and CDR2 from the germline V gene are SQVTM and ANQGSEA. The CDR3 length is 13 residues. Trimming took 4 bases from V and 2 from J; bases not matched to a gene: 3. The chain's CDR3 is CSVGGGLTDTQYF. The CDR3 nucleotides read TGCAGCGTTGGGGGGGGACTCACAGATACGCAGTATTTT.

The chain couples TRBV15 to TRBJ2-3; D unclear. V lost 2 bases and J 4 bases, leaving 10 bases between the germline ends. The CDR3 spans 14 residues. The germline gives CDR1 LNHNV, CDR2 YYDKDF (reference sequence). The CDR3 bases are TGTGCCACCAGCAGAAACGTAGATGCAGATACGCAGTATTTT. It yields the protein CATSRNVDADTQYF.

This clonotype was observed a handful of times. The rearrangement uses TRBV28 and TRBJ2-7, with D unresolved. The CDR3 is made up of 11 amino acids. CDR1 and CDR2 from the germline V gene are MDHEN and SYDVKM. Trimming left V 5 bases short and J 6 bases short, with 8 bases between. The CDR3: CASSRRGEQYF. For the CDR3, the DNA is TGTGCCAGCAGTCGACGCGGCGAGCAGTACTTC.

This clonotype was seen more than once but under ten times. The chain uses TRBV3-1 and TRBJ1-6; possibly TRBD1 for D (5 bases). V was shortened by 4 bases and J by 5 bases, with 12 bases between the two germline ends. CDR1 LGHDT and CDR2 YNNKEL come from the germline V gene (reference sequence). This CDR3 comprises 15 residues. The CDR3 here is CASSPQGLDNSPLHF. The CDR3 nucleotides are TGTGCCAGCAGCCCCCAGGGACTCGATAATTCACCCCTCCACTTT. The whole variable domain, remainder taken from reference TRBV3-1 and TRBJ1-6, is DTAVSQTPKYLVTQMGNDKSIKCEQNLGHDTMYWYKQDSKKFLKIMFSYNNKELIINETVPNRFSPKSPDKAHLNLHINSLELGDSAVYFCASSPQGLDNSPLHFGNGTRLTVT.

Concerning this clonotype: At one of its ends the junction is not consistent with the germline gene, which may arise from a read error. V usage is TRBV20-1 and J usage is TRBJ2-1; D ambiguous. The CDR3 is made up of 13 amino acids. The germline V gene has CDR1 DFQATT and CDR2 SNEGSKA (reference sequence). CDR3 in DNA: TGCAATGCTAGAACAACTAACTACAATGAGCAGTTCTTC. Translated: CNARTTNYNEQFF.

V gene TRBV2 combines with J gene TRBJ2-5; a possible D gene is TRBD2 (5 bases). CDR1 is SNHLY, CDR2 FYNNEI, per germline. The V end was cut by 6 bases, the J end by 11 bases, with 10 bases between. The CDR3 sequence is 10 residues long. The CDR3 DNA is TGTGCCAGCAGCCAGAGGGAGCAGTACTTC. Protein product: CASSQREQYF.

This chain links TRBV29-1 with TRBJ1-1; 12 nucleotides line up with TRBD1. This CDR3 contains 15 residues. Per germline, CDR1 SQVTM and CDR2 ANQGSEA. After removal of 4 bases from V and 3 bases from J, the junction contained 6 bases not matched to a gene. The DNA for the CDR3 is TGCAGCGTTGGAGGGACAGGGGGCTGGGACACTGAAGCTTTCTTT. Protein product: CSVGGTGGWDTEAFF.

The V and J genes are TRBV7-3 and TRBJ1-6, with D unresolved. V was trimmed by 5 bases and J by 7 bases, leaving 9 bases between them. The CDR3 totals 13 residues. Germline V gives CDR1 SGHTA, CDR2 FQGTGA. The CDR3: CASSTLRNSPLHF. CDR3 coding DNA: TGTGCCAGCAGCACCCTGAGGAATTCACCCCTCCACTTT.

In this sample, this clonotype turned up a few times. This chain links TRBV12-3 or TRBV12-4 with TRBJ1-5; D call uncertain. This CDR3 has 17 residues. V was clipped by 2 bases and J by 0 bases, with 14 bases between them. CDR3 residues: CASSLLRGGYSNQPQHF. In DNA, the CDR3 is TGTGCCAGCAGTTTACTACGAGGAGGGTATAGCAATCAGCCCCAGCATTTT.

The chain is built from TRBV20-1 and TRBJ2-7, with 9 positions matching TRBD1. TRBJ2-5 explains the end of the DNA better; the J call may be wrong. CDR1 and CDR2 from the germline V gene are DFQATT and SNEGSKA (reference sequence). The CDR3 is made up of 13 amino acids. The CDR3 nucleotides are TGCAGTGCTAGGAGACAGGGGGAAGAGACCCAGTACTTC. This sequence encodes CSARRQGEETQYF.

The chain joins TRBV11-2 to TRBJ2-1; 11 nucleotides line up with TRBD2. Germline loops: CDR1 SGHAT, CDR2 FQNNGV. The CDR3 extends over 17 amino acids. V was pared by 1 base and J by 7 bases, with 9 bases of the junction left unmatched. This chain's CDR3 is CASSLGRLAGGDNEQFF. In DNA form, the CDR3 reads TGTGCCAGCAGCTTAGGGCGGCTAGCGGGAGGCGATAATGAGCAGTTCTTC.

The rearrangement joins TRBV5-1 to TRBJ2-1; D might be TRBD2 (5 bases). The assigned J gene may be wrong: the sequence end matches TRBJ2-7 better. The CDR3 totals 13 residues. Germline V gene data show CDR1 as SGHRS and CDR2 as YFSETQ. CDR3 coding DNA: TGCGCCAGCAGCGCGGGTGACTACAATGAGCAGTACTTC. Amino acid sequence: CASSAGDYNEQYF.

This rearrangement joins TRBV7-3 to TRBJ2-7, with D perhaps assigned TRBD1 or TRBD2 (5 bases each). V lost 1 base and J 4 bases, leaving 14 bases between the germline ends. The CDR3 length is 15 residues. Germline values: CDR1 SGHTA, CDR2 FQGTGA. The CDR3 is CASSLRGDPGYEQYF. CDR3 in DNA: TGTGCCAGCAGCTTAAGAGGGGACCCTGGTTACGAGCAGTACTTC.

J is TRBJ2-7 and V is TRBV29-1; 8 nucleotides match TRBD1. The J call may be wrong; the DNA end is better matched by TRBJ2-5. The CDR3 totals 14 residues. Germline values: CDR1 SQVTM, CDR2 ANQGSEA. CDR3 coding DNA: TGCAGCGTTGACCCCAGGACAGGGCAAGAGACCCAGTACTTC. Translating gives CSVDPRTGQETQYF.

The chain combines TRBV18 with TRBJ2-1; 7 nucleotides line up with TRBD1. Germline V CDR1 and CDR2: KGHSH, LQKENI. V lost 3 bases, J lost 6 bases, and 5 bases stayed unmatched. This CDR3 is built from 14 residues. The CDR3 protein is CASSPVTGSNEQFF. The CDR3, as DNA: TGTGCCAGCTCACCCGTGACAGGGTCCAATGAGCAGTTCTTC.

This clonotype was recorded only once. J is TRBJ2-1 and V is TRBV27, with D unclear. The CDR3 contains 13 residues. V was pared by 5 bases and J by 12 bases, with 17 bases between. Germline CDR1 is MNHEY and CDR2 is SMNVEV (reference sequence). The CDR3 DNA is TGTGCCAGCAGTCCCTCGGGTGGCGTGCTGCAGTTCTTC. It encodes CASSPSGGVLQFF.